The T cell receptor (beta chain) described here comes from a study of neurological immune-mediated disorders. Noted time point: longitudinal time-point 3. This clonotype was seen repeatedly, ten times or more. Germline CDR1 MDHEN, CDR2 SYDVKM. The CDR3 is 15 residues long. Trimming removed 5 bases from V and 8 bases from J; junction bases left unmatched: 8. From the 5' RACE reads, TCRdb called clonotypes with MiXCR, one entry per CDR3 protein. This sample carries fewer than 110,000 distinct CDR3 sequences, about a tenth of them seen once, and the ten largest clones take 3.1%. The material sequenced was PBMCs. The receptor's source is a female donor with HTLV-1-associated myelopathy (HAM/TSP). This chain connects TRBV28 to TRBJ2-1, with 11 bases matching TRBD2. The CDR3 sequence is CASSPYLAGGHEQFF. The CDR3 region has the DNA TGTGCCAGCAGTCCGTACCTAGCGGGGGGCCATGAGCAGTTCTTC.